This T cell receptor beta chain was sequenced in a study of cytomegalovirus exposure and HLA in healthy donors. The study, taken as a whole, reports: Associated with cytomegalovirus, according to the listing, were around 170 TCR beta chains. V- and J-gene trimming of TCR beta was linked (in a later analysis) to a missense DCLRE1C variant. Many donors carried some public TCRs, although rarity characterized most TCR sequences. In vitro confirmation showed three CMV-associated chains to be CMV antigen specific.

To note about this clone: Its antigen remains unknown.

This CDR3 region has 15 residues. Germline V gene data show CDR1 as MNHEY and CDR2 as SMNVEV (reference sequence). V dropped 5 bases and J dropped 2 bases, with 15 bases sitting between them. It was with 60 Vbeta and 13 Jbeta primers that the PCR ran. The protocol was immunoSEQ multiplex PCR, while the TCRdb copy is restricted to in-frame clones and leaves out a portion. There are some 120,000 clones in the sample; roughly four fifths occur only once, and about 11% lies in the top ten. The chain has TRBV27 and TRBJ1-2; perhaps TRBD1 as D (5 bases). Input material: PBMCs. This TCR came from a male donor in good health and CMV-seropositive. This CDR3 reads CASSGRGDINYGYTF. The CDR3 DNA follows: TGTGCCAGCAGTGGACGGGGGGATATCAACTATGGCTACACCTTC.